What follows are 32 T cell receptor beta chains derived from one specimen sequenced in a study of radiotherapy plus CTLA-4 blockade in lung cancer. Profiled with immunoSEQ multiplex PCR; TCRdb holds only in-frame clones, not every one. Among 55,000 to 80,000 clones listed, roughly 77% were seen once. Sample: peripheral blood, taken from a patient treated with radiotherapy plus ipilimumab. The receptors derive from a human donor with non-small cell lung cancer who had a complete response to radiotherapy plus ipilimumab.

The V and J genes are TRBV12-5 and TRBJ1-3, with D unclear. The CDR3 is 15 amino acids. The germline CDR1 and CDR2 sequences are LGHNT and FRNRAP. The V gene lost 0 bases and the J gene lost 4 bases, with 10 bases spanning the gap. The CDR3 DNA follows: TGTGCTAGTGGTTTGGTTACCTTGACGGGAAACACCATATATTTT. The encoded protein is CASGLVTLTGNTIYF. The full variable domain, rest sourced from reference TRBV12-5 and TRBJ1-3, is DARVTQTPRHKVTEMGQEVTMRCQPILGHNTVFWYRQTMMQGLELLAYFRNRAPLDDSGMPKDRFSAEMPDATLATLKIQPSEPRDSAVYFCASGLVTLTGNTIYFGEGSWLTVV.

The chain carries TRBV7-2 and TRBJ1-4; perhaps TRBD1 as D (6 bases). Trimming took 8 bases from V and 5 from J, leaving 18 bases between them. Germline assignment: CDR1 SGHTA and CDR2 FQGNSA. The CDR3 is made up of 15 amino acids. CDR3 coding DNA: TGTGCCAGCCAGGGGTCCACGGGGCCAAATGAAAAACTGTTTTTT. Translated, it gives CASQGSTGPNEKLFF.

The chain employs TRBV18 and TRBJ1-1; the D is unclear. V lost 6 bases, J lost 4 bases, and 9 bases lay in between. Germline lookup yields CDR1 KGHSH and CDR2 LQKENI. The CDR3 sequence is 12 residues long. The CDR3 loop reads CASSLTVTEAFF. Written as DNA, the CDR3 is TGTGCCAGCTCGCTGACCGTCACTGAAGCTTTCTTT.

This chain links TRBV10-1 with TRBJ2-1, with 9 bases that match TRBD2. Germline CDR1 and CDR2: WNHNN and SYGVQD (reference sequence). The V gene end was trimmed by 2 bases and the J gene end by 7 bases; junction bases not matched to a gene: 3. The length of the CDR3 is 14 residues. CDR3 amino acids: CASSEVAGANEQFF. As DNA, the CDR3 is TGCGCCAGCAGTGAGGTAGCGGGAGCAAATGAGCAGTTCTTC.

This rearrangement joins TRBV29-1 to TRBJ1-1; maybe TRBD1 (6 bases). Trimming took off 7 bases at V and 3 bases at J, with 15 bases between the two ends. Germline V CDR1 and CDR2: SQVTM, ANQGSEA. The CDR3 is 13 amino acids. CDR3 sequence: CSALGGGYTEAFF. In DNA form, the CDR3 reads TGCAGCGCCCTGGGGGGGGGCTACACTGAAGCTTTCTTT.

The CDR3 region has the DNA TGTGCCAGCAGAAAGACGGGACAGGGGACCTACGAGCAGTACTTC. Protein: CASRKTGQGTYEQYF. The rearrangement links TRBV6-5 to TRBJ2-7, with 10 bases identical to TRBD1. Germline CDR1 is MNHEY and CDR2 is SVGAGI. J lost 2 bases, V lost 6 bases, and 7 bases had no gene match. This CDR3 has 15 residues.

The chain's CDR3 is CASSETGTGAYGYTF. In DNA, the CDR3 is TGTGCCAGCAGTGAAACCGGGACAGGGGCCTATGGCTACACCTTC. The rearrangement joins TRBV25-1 to TRBJ1-2, with 10 bases matching TRBD1. Germline CDR1 and CDR2: MGHDK and SYGVNS. V dropped 2 bases and J dropped 4; count of bases not matched to a gene: 4. The CDR3 is made up of 15 amino acids.

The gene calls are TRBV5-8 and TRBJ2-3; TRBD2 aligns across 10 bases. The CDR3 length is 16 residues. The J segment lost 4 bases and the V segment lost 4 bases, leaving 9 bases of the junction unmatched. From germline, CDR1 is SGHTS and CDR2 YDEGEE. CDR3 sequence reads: CASSLGTSVSADTQYF. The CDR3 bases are TGTGCCAGCAGCCTGGGGACTAGCGTTTCAGCAGATACGCAGTATTTT.

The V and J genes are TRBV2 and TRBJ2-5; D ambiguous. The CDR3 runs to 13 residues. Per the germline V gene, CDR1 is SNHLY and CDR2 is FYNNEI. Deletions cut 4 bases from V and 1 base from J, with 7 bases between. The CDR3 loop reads CASSADFQETQYF. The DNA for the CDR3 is TGTGCCAGCAGTGCAGACTTCCAAGAGACCCAGTACTTC.

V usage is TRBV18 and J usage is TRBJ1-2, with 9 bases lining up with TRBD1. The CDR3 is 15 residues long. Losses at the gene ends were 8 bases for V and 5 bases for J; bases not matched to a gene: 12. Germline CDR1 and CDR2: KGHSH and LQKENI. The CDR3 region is CASGTGGPLEYGYTF. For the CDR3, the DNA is TGTGCCAGCGGAACAGGGGGCCCCTTAGAATATGGCTACACCTTC. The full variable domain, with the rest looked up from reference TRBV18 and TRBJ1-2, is NAGVMQNPRHLVRRRGQEARLRCSPMKGHSHVYWYRQLPEEGLKFMVYLQKENIIDESGMPKERFSAEFPKEGPSILRIQQVVRGDSAAYFCASGTGGPLEYGYTFGSGTRLTVV.

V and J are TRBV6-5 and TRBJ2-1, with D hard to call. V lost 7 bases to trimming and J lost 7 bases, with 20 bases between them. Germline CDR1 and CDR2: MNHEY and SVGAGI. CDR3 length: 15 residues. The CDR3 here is CASTRGSLGQNEQFF. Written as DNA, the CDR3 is TGTGCCAGCACACGAGGCTCCCTCGGGCAGAATGAGCAGTTCTTC.

This chain's CDR3 is CSARDWEKLFF. The DNA for the CDR3 is TGCAGTGCTAGAGACTGGGAAAAACTGTTTTTT. The chain joins TRBV20-1 to TRBJ1-4; no definite D call. The CDR3 spans 11 residues. V lost 0 bases to trimming and J lost 8 bases, with 4 bases between them. Germline values: CDR1 DFQATT, CDR2 SNEGSKA (reference sequence).

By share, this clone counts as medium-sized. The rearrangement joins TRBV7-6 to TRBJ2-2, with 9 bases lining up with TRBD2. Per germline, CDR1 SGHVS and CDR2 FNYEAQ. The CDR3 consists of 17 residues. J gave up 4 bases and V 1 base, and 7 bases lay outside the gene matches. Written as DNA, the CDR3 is TGTGCCAGCAGCTTAGATGTAGCGGGGGCCGTCACCGGGGAGCTGTTTTTT. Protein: CASSLDVAGAVTGELFF.

The CDR3 DNA reads TGTGCCAGCAGCTTACTGACAGAAATGTACCAAGAGACCCAGTACTTC. Translated: CASSLLTEMYQETQYF. The rearrangement joins TRBV11-2 to TRBJ2-5; tentatively, D is TRBD1 (5 bases). CDR1 is SGHAT and CDR2 is FQNNGV in the germline V gene. V lost 2 bases to trimming and J lost 0 bases, with 13 bases between them. The CDR3 has 16 amino acids.

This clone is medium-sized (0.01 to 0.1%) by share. The CDR3: CASSVPYPRSYNEQFF. CDR3 bases: TGTGCCAGTAGTGTACCATATCCTCGGTCCTACAATGAGCAGTTCTTC. The rearrangement joins TRBV19 to TRBJ2-1; no firm D call. This CDR3 has 16 residues. Germline loops: CDR1 LNHDA, CDR2 SQIVND (reference sequence). The V gene lost 5 bases and the J gene lost 1 base, with 15 bases spanning the gap.

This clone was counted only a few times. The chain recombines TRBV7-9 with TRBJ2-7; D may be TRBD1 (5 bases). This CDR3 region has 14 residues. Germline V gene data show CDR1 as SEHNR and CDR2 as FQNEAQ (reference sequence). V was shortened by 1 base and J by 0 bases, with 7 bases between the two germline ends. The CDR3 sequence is CASSLDRHSYEQYV. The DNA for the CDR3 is TGTGCCAGCAGCTTAGACAGGCACTCCTACGAGCAGTACGTC.

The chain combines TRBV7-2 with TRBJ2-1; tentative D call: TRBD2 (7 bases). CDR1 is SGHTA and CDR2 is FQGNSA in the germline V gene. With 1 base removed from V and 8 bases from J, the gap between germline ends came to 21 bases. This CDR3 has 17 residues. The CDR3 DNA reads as TGTGCCAGCAGCTTAGGATGGGGGGCGGGAGTTGTCGATGAGCAGTTCTTC. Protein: CASSLGWGAGVVDEQFF.

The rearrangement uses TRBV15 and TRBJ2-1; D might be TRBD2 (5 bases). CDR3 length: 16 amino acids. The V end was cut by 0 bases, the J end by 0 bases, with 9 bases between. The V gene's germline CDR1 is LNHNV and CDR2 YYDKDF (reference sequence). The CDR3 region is CATSRDNGISYNEQFF. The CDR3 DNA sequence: TGTGCCACCAGCAGAGATAACGGGATCTCCTACAATGAGCAGTTCTTC.

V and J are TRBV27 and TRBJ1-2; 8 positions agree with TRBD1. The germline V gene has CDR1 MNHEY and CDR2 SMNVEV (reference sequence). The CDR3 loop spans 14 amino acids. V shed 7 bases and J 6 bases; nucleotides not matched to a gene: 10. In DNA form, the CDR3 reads TGTGCCAGCAAGCTCCTTGACAGGGGTAATGGCTACACCTTC. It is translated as CASKLLDRGNGYTF.

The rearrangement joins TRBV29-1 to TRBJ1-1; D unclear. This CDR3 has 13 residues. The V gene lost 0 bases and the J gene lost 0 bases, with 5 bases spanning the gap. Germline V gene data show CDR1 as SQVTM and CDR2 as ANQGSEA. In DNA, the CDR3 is TGCAGCGTTGAAGAGGCCCTGAACACTGAAGCTTTCTTT. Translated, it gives CSVEEALNTEAFF.

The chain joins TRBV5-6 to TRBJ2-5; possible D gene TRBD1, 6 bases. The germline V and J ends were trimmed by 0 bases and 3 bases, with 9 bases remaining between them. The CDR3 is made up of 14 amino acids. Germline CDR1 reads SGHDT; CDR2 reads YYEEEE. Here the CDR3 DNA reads TGTGCCAGCAGCTTGGTTGGGACAAAAGAGACCCAGTACTTC. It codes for CASSLVGTKETQYF.

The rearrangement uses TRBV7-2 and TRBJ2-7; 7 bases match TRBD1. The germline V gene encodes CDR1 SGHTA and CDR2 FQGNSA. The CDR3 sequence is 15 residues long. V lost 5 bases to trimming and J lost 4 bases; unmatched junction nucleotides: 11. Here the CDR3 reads CASSTNRGSLYEQYF. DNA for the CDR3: TGTGCCAGCAGCACCAACAGGGGTTCCCTATACGAGCAGTACTTC.

Written as DNA, the CDR3 is TGTGCCAGCAGCTTACGTTCAGGGTACGGCACAGATACGCAGTATTTT. Amino acids: CASSLRSGYGTDTQYF. V is TRBV11-3 and J is TRBJ2-3; D is possibly TRBD1 (5 bases). V was clipped by 2 bases and J by 1 base, with 13 bases between them. The CDR3 contains 16 residues. The V gene's germline CDR1 is SGHNT and CDR2 YENEEA.

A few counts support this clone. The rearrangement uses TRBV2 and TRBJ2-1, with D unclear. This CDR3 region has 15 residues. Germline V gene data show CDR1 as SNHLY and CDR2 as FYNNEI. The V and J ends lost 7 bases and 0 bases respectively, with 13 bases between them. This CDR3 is CASKLGSSSYNEQFF. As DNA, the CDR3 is TGTGCCAGCAAGCTAGGCTCTAGCTCCTACAATGAGCAGTTCTTC.

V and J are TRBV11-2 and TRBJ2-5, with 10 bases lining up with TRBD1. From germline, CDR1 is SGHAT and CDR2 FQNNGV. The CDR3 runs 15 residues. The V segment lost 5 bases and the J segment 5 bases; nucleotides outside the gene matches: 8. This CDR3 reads CASSRDRGPQETQYF. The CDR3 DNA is TGTGCCAGCAGCCGGGACAGGGGTCCCCAGGAGACCCAGTACTTC.

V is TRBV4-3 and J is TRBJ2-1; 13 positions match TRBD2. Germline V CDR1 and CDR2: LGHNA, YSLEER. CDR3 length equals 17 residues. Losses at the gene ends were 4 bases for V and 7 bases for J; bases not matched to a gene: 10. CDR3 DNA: TGCGCCAGCAGCCTCGGGACTAGCGGGACCCCTGGGAATGAGCAGTTCTTC. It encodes CASSLGTSGTPGNEQFF.

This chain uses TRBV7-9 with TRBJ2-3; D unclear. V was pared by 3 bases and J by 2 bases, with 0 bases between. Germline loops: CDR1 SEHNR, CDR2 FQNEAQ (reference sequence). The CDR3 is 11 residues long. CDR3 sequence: CASSFTDTQYF. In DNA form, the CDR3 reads TGTGCCAGCAGCTTCACAGATACGCAGTATTTT.

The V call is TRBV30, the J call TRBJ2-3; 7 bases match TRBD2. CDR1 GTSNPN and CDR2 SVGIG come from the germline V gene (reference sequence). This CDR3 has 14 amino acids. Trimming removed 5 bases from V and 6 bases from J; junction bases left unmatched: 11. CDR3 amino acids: CAWLPKAGMDTQYF. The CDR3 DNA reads TGTGCCTGGCTCCCTAAAGCGGGGATGGATACGCAGTATTTT.

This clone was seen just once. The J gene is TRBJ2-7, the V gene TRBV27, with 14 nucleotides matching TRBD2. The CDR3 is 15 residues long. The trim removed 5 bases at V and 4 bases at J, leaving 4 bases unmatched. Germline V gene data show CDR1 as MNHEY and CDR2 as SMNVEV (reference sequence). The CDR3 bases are TGTGCCAGCAGTCCATGGACTAGCGGGGGGTACGAGCAGTACTTC. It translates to CASSPWTSGGYEQYF.

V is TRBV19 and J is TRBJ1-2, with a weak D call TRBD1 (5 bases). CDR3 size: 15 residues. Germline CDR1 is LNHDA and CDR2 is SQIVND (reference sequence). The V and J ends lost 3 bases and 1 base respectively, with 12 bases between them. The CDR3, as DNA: TGTGCCAGTAGTATTATGGGCAGGGTTAACTATGGCTACACCTTC. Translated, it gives CASSIMGRVNYGYTF.

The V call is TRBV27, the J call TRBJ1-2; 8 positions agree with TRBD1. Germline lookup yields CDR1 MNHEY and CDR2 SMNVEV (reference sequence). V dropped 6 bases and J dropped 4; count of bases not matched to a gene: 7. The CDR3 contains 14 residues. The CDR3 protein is CASSRGQGSYGYTF. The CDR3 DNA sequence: TGTGCCAGCAGCCGCGGACAGGGAAGCTATGGCTACACCTTC.

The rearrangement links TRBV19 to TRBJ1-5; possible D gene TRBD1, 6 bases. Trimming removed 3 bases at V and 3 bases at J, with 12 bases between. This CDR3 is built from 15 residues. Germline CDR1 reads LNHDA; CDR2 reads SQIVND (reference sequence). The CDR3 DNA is TGTGCCAGTAGTATCGGGGGCTCGGTCAATCAGCCCCAGCATTTT. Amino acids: CASSIGGSVNQPQHF.